This T cell receptor (beta chain) came from a study of T cells after yellow fever vaccination. The CDR3 sequence is 15 residues long. V was shortened by 0 bases and J by 7 bases, with 13 bases between the two germline ends. Per the germline V gene, CDR1 is MGHRA and CDR2 is YSYEKL. Findings and limits, study-wide: Boosting was followed by the reappearance of most primary-vaccination clones (approximately 95% CD4, around 86% CD8).

In the case of this clonotype: The antigen is not known.

They built TCR cDNA with 5'RACE template switching, a step that put in a universal primer site and UMIs. TCRdb re-called the 5' RACE reads with MiXCR, one entry per CDR3 protein. The data contain approximately 160,000 distinct CDR3 sequences, roughly 8.8% of them singletons. The V gene is TRBV4-1, the J gene TRBJ1-5; TRBD1 is a possible D gene (5 bases). The sequence was collected from a man aged 18 to 29 who received the YFV17D yellow fever vaccine. This material consisted of CD8+ T cells sorted from PBMCs, taken 45 days after the yellow fever booster vaccination. CDR3 DNA: TGCGCCAGCAGCCAAGATTTAGGGGCGGGCCAGCCCCAGCATTTT. Translation gives CASSQDLGAGQPQHF.